This entry lists 8 T cell receptor beta chains sequenced from one sample in a study of T cell responses to AZD1222 COVID-19 vaccine. Only in-frame clones appear in the TCRdb table, and some are missing; sequencing was by immunoSEQ multiplex PCR. The table includes 100,000 or so clones, around 90% detected once. This sample comprised peripheral blood, obtained on day 0 of AZD1222 vaccination. These receptors were obtained from an adult in good health.

The sample holds one count of this clone. CDR3 nucleotide sequence: TGCAGCGTTGCGGCCAGGGGCGCGGATACGCAGTATTTT. Amino acid sequence: CSVAARGADTQYF. The J gene is TRBJ2-3, the V gene TRBV29-1, with a weak D call TRBD1 (6 bases). CDR1 SQVTM and CDR2 ANQGSEA come from the germline V gene. V was shortened by 4 bases and J by 6 bases, with 14 bases between the two germline ends. The CDR3 spans 13 residues.

This chain connects TRBV5-4 to TRBJ2-1; 14 positions agree with TRBD2. The CDR3 is made up of 14 amino acids. Germline V CDR1 and CDR2: SGHNT, YYREEE (reference sequence). V was clipped by 2 bases and J by 10 bases; unmatched bases: 2. The CDR3 coding sequence is TGTGCCAGCAGCTTCGGACTAGCGGGGGGAGAGCAGTTCTTC. It codes for CASSFGLAGGEQFF.

The rearrangement uses TRBV19 and TRBJ2-1; 7 nucleotides line up with TRBD1. J was trimmed by 7 bases and V by 4 bases; bases with no gene match: 7. CDR1 LNHDA and CDR2 SQIVND come from the germline V gene (reference sequence). There are 14 residues in the CDR3. This chain's CDR3 is CASSSGSGGNEQFF. For the CDR3, the DNA is TGTGCCAGTAGTAGTGGGTCAGGGGGTAATGAGCAGTTCTTC.

This clone was counted ten times or more. This rearrangement joins TRBV5-1 to TRBJ1-1, with unresolved D. The CDR3 spans 14 residues. V was shortened by 5 bases and J by 10 bases, with 21 bases between the two germline ends. From germline, CDR1 is SGHRS and CDR2 YFSETQ. The CDR3 spells CASSFEVEGSGAFF. The CDR3 nucleotides are TGCGCCAGCAGTTTTGAAGTTGAAGGGTCGGGAGCTTTCTTT.

This chain connects TRBV19 to TRBJ1-5; D is uncertain. Germline CDR1 is LNHDA and CDR2 is SQIVND (reference sequence). The CDR3 consists of 14 residues. V was shortened by 1 base and J by 4 bases, with 8 bases between the two germline ends. Here the CDR3 reads CASSIASQNQPQHF. As DNA, the CDR3 is TGTGCCAGTAGTATAGCCTCCCAGAATCAGCCCCAGCATTTT.

V usage is TRBV5-4 and J usage is TRBJ2-1; tentatively, D is TRBD1 or TRBD2 (5 bases each). The CDR3 loop spans 12 amino acids. With 7 bases removed from V and 10 bases from J, the gap between germline ends came to 15 bases. CDR1 is SGHNT and CDR2 is YYREEE in the germline V gene (reference sequence). The CDR3 DNA reads as TGTGCCAGCGTCGGCGAAGGGACGGAGCAGTTCTTC. Amino acids: CASVGEGTEQFF.

This chain links TRBV5-1 with TRBJ1-1; D is uncertain. This CDR3 spans 15 amino acids. Trimming left V 0 bases short and J 1 base short, with 10 bases between. CDR1 and CDR2 (germline): SGHRS, YFSETQ. The CDR3 sequence: CASSLEHSSNTEAFF. The CDR3 nucleotides read TGCGCCAGCAGCTTGGAACACAGTTCGAACACTGAAGCTTTCTTT.

The chain carries TRBV6-2 or TRBV6-3 and TRBJ2-4; D remains unclear. V lost 6 bases, J lost 0 bases, and 6 bases lay in between. This CDR3 is 13 amino acids long. Germline V gene lookup returns CDR1 MNHEY and CDR2 SVGEGT. The CDR3 DNA sequence: TGTGCCAGCAGCCGGCTAGCCAAAAACATTCAGTACTTC. Encoded protein: CASSRLAKNIQYF.